A selection of T cell receptor beta chains follows, all from one sample in a study of OX40 agonist ivuxolimab in advanced cancers. Some clones are missing from TCRdb's copy, which holds only in-frame ones; the method was immunoSEQ multiplex PCR. The sample includes 75,000 to 100,000 clones, around 85% of them seen just once. The starting material was CD4+ or CD8+ T cells sorted from blood, obtained in a trial of the OX40 agonist ivuxolimab. These TCRs come from an adult with an advanced solid tumor such as melanoma, head and neck, liver or kidney cancer. Each CDR3 is given with its conserved first and last residue. D genes are given only for firm matches. Only part of the rows carry a size: once, few, many, or a class if the clone is expanded.

J: TRBJ2-5; V: TRBV29-1; size: NA; D: TRBD2; CDR3: CSVAASGKETQYF; DNA: TGCAGCGTTGCCGCTAGCGGGAAAGAGACCCAGTACTTC
J: TRBJ1-6; V: TRBV5-1; size: NA; D: NA; CDR3: CASSLGAGSPLHF; DNA: TGCGCCAGCAGCTTGGGGGCTGGTTCACCCCTCCACTTT
J: TRBJ2-6; V: TRBV11-2; size: once; D: NA; CDR3: CASSPSGANVLTF; DNA: TGTGCCAGCAGCCCCTCTGGGGCCAACGTCCTGACTTTC
J: TRBJ1-4; V: TRBV25-1; size: NA; D: NA; CDR3: CASSEWKGATNEKLFF; DNA: TGTGCCAGCAGTGAATGGAAGGGAGCAACTAATGAAAAACTGTTTTTT
J: TRBJ2-1; V: TRBV19; size: once; D: NA; CDR3: CASSRGGLSYNEQFF; DNA: TGTGCCAGTAGTCGTGGCGGGCTTTCCTACAATGAGCAGTTCTTC
J: TRBJ2-7; V: TRBV9; size: few; D: TRBD2; CDR3: CASSLGGDPFGEQYF; DNA: TGTGCCAGCAGCTTGGGGGGGGACCCATTTGGCGAGCAGTACTTC
J: TRBJ1-6; V: TRBV27; size: NA; D: TRBD1; CDR3: CASSFLQGGNSPLHF; DNA: TGTGCCAGCAGTTTCTTACAGGGGGGAAATTCACCCCTCCACTTT
J: TRBJ1-2; V: TRBV4-3; size: NA; D: TRBD1; CDR3: CASSHDTGTALGYTF; DNA: TGCGCCAGCAGCCATGACACCGGGACAGCTTTAGGCTACACCTTC
J: TRBJ1-6; V: TRBV19; size: NA; D: TRBD1; CDR3: CASSIGRGLNSPLHF; DNA: TGTGCCAGTAGTATAGGAAGGGGGCTTAATTCACCCCTCCACTTT
J: TRBJ2-2; V: TRBV27; size: NA; D: NA; CDR3: CASSPRGINTGELFF; DNA: TGTGCCAGCAGCCCAAGAGGAATTAACACCGGGGAGCTGTTTTTT
J: TRBJ1-1; V: TRBV19; size: few; D: NA; CDR3: CASKGSNWNTEAFF; DNA: TGTGCCAGTAAAGGATCTAACTGGAACACTGAAGCTTTCTTT